What follows are 22 T cell receptor beta chains derived from one specimen sequenced in a study of blood T cell repertoires in COVID-19. The protocol was immunoSEQ multiplex PCR, while the TCRdb copy is restricted to in-frame clones and leaves out a portion. In the table there are 200,000 to 250,000 clones, about 84% of which are singletons. Sequenced input: PBMCs or T cells enriched from blood (not recorded which). Receptor source: a man aged 25-45 years with acute COVID-19.

Only a few counts were recorded for this clone. This chain uses TRBV5-1 with TRBJ2-7; TRBD1 aligns across 9 bases. The length of the CDR3 is 15 residues. J lost 2 bases, V lost 3 bases, and 6 bases had no gene match. Per the germline V gene, CDR1 is SGHRS and CDR2 is YFSETQ. CDR3 in amino acids: CASSSAQGATYEQYF. Here the CDR3 DNA reads TGCGCCAGCAGCTCAGCACAGGGGGCCACCTACGAGCAGTACTTC.

This clone was found a few times. The rearrangement uses TRBV5-4 and TRBJ1-3, with D uncertain. The CDR3 is 14 amino acids. V lost 2 bases and J 8 bases, leaving 14 bases between the germline ends. Germline V gene data show CDR1 as SGHNT and CDR2 as YYREEE (reference sequence). CDR3 region: CASSFDPSGDTIYF. In DNA form, the CDR3 reads TGTGCCAGCAGCTTCGACCCAAGCGGAGACACCATATATTTT. Full variable domain (outside the CDR3, taken from reference TRBV5-4 and TRBJ1-3): ETGVTQSPTHLIKTRGQQVTLRCSSQSGHNTVSWYQQALGQGPQFIFQYYREEENGRGNFPPRFSGLQFPNYSSELNVNALELDDSALYLCASSFDPSGDTIYFGEGSWLTVV.

The chain joins TRBV27 to TRBJ1-2; perhaps TRBD1 as D (6 bases). The ends were cut back, 5 bases at V and 5 bases at J, with 12 bases in the middle. Germline CDR1 reads MNHEY; CDR2 reads SMNVEV (reference sequence). The CDR3 is 13 residues long. CDR3 nucleotide sequence: TGTGCCAGCAGTCCTTCCGGACAGTATGGCTACACCTTC. Translation: CASSPSGQYGYTF.

The V call is TRBV5-6, the J call TRBJ1-1; perhaps TRBD1 as D (5 bases). Germline V lookup: CDR1 SGHDT, CDR2 YYEEEE. The CDR3 extends over 15 amino acids. Deletions cut 2 bases from V and 5 bases from J, with 16 bases between. CDR3 nucleotide sequence: TGTGCCAGCAGCTTTATAAGTGGGGGGGTTACTGAAGCTTTCTTT. Residues: CASSFISGGVTEAFF.

J is TRBJ2-3 and V is TRBV11-1; TRBD1 agrees at 11 bases. V shed 0 bases and J 4 bases; nucleotides not matched to a gene: 0. The CDR3 has 15 amino acids. Germline CDR1 reads SGHAT; CDR2 reads FQDESV (reference sequence). The CDR3 sequence is CASSLAGQGADTQYF. CDR3 nucleotide sequence: TGTGCCAGCAGCTTAGCGGGACAGGGGGCAGATACGCAGTATTTT.

The chain combines TRBV12-3 or TRBV12-4 with TRBJ1-1; no clear D gene. The germline V and J ends were trimmed by 3 bases and 2 bases, with 4 bases remaining between them. CDR3 size: 12 residues. The CDR3 DNA follows: TGTGCCAGCAGTTTTAGCAACACTGAAGCTTTCTTT. Its protein is CASSFSNTEAFF.

The V and J genes are TRBV9 and TRBJ2-3; possible D gene TRBD2, 5 bases. Germline CDR1 SGDLS, CDR2 YYNGEE. This CDR3 is 13 amino acids long. V was cut by 2 bases and J by 6 bases, with 10 bases left in between. For the CDR3, the DNA is TGTGCCAGCAGCGTCGGGGTTCCGGATACGCAGTATTTT. Its protein product is CASSVGVPDTQYF.

The J gene is TRBJ1-6, the V gene TRBV5-4; TRBD1 matches 9 bases. This CDR3 region has 14 residues. CDR1 SGHNT and CDR2 YYREEE come from the germline V gene (reference sequence). J was trimmed by 10 bases and V by 3 bases; bases with no gene match: 5. The CDR3 DNA reads as TGTGCCAGCAGCTGGACAGGGGTTGAGTCACCCCTCCACTTT. Its translation is CASSWTGVESPLHF.

The CDR3 loop is CASSGDTYYGYTF. CDR3 nucleotides: TGTGCCAGCAGTGGAGATACGTACTATGGCTACACCTTC. This chain connects TRBV2 to TRBJ1-2; the D is unclear. Trimming removed 4 bases at V and 3 bases at J, with 9 bases between. The length of the CDR3 is 13 residues. Germline assignment: CDR1 SNHLY and CDR2 FYNNEI. Variable domain in full (rest from reference TRBV2 and TRBJ1-2): EPEVTQTPSHQVTQMGQEVILRCVPISNHLYFYWYRQILGQKVEFLVSFYNNEISEKSEIFDDQFSVERPDGSNFTLKIRSTKLEDSAMYFCASSGDTYYGYTFGSGTRLTVV.

The J gene is TRBJ1-2, the V gene TRBV9; no reliable D call. Trimming cost V 0 bases and J 3 bases, with 9 bases left between them. This CDR3 has 14 residues. The V gene's germline CDR1 is SGDLS and CDR2 YYNGEE. CDR3 in amino acids: CASSVEERDYGYTF. As DNA, the CDR3 is TGTGCCAGCAGCGTAGAAGAACGGGACTATGGCTACACCTTC. Full variable domain (outside the CDR3, taken from reference TRBV9 and TRBJ1-2): DSGVTQTPKHLITATGQRVTLRCSPRSGDLSVYWYQQSLDQGLQFLIQYYNGEERAKGNILERFSAQQFPDLHSELNLSSLELGDSALYFCASSVEERDYGYTFGSGTRLTVV.

This clone was detected only a few times. The chain couples TRBV10-2 to TRBJ1-5; D unclear. The CDR3 runs 17 residues. CDR1 and CDR2 from the germline V gene are WSHSY and SAAADI. V lost 3 bases to trimming and J lost 0 bases, with 15 bases between them. The CDR3 DNA reads TGCGCCAGCAGTGATATTTTGGGAGGGAGTAGCAATCAGCCCCAGCATTTT. It is translated as CASSDILGGSSNQPQHF.

V and J are TRBV24-1 and TRBJ1-2; the match to TRBD1 covers 10 bases. Germline CDR1 is KGHDR and CDR2 is SFDVKD. J gave up 3 bases and V 8 bases, and 8 bases lay outside the gene matches. The CDR3 is made up of 15 amino acids. In nucleotides, the CDR3 is TGTGCCACCAACCTCGGGACAGGGGTTTACTATGGCTACACCTTC. It specifies CATNLGTGVYYGYTF.

The chain links TRBV5-5 to TRBJ2-5; tentatively, D is TRBD1 (5 bases). The V gene's germline CDR1 is SGHKS and CDR2 YYEKEE (reference sequence). The ends were cut back, 1 base at V and 5 bases at J, with 12 bases in the middle. The CDR3 spans 14 residues. CDR3 in amino acids: CASSLSQGSETQYF. CDR3 DNA sequence: TGTGCCAGCAGCTTGAGCCAGGGTTCGGAGACCCAGTACTTC. Filled out from reference TRBV5-5 and TRBJ2-5, the complete variable domain reads DAGVTQSPTHLIKTRGQQVTLRCSPISGHKSVSWYQQVLGQGPQFIFQYYEKEERGRGNFPDRFSARQFPNYSSELNVNALLLGDSALYLCASSLSQGSETQYFGPGTRLLVL.

The chain combines TRBV25-1 with TRBJ1-6; 7 bases align to TRBD1. CDR1 and CDR2 (germline): MGHDK, SYGVNS. The junction had 16 bases not matched to a gene; V was cut back by 4 bases and J by 7 bases. CDR3 length: 18 residues. The CDR3 DNA follows: TGTGCCAGCAGTGGCTCCGGGACAGCCTATTCTAACAATTCACCCCTCCACTTT. It specifies CASSGSGTAYSNNSPLHF. The variable domain in full, completed from reference TRBV25-1 and TRBJ1-6, reads EADIYQTPRYLVIGTGKKITLECSQTMGHDKMYWYQQDPGMELHLIHYSYGVNSTEKGDLSSESTVSRIRTEHFPLTLESARPSHTSQYLCASSGSGTAYSNNSPLHFGNGTRLTVT.

V and J are TRBV4-1 and TRBJ2-2; 7 bases fit TRBD1. Germline CDR1 and CDR2: MGHRA and YSYEKL. The CDR3 is made up of 16 amino acids. Unmatched junction bases numbered 6, after V lost 4 bases and J lost 1 base. This CDR3 is CASSPPQGLNTGELFF. CDR3 in DNA: TGCGCCAGCAGCCCCCCACAGGGGCTGAACACCGGGGAGCTGTTTTTT.

The chain combines TRBV6-5 with TRBJ1-2, with 10 bases identical to TRBD1. This CDR3 contains 15 residues. The V gene end was trimmed by 7 bases and the J gene end by 4 bases; junction bases not matched to a gene: 9. Germline CDR1 reads MNHEY; CDR2 reads SVGAGI. The CDR3 DNA reads TGTGCCAGCACAAAGACAGGGGGCTCAACCTATGGCTACACCTTC. As protein: CASTKTGGSTYGYTF.

J is TRBJ2-7 and V is TRBV10-1, with 7 bases lining up with TRBD1. CDR3 length: 13 residues. Germline assignment: CDR1 WNHNN and CDR2 SYGVQD (reference sequence). J lost 4 bases, V lost 3 bases, and 3 bases had no gene match. CDR3 DNA: TGCGCCAGCAGTGACCAGGGGGATTACGAGCAGTACTTC. Its translation: CASSDQGDYEQYF.

V is TRBV28 and J is TRBJ1-1; D is unclear. The CDR3 runs to 14 residues. CDR1 is MDHEN and CDR2 is SYDVKM in the germline V gene. The V end was cut by 9 bases, the J end by 5 bases, with 19 bases between. The CDR3 nucleotides read TGTGCCAGTATAAATTGGTCGTCAGCGACTGAAGCTTTCTTT. Translation gives CASINWSSATEAFF.

This rearrangement joins TRBV19 to TRBJ1-2, with 10 positions matching TRBD1. V gave up 3 bases and J gave up 2 bases; unmatched junction bases: 3. Germline V gene data show CDR1 as LNHDA and CDR2 as SQIVND (reference sequence). The CDR3 extends over 15 amino acids. CDR3 DNA: TGTGCCAGTAGTATTGACAGGGGGCTGAACTATGGCTACACCTTC. Its translation is CASSIDRGLNYGYTF.

The chain is built from TRBV2 and TRBJ2-3, with a possible D match to TRBD2 (7 bases). CDR3 length: 15 amino acids. CDR1 is SNHLY, CDR2 FYNNEI, per germline. V was clipped by 3 bases and J by 4 bases, with 14 bases between them. The CDR3 DNA is TGTGCCAGCAGTGAGGGGGGGCCTCGGGCAGATACGCAGTATTTT. Protein sequence: CASSEGGPRADTQYF.

J is TRBJ1-1 and V is TRBV6-5; D is uncertain. Trimming took 10 bases from V and 0 from J, leaving 9 bases between them. Per germline, CDR1 MNHEY and CDR2 SVGAGI. CDR3 length: 12 residues. CDR3 DNA sequence: TGTGCCATTACACAGCTGAACACTGAAGCTTTCTTT. The encoded protein is CAITQLNTEAFF.

This chain links TRBV2 with TRBJ1-1; possible D gene TRBD1, 6 bases. Germline loops: CDR1 SNHLY, CDR2 FYNNEI. The CDR3 totals 15 residues. V was clipped by 7 bases and J by 0 bases, with 15 bases between them. For the CDR3, the DNA is TGTGCCAGCAAAACGCAGGGGATGTTGAACACTGAAGCTTTCTTT. It yields the protein CASKTQGMLNTEAFF.